The 26 T cell receptor beta chains given below trace back to one sample, sequenced in a study of T cell repertoires in cytomegalovirus infection. TCRdb re-called the reads through MiXCR, storing one row per CDR3 protein. The sample consists of approximately 730,000 distinct CDR3 sequences, roughly 28% of them appearing once. These receptors' antigens are unknown. Sample: cultured CD8+ T cells from PBMCs, taken from culture after CMV antigen stimulation. The receptor set was obtained from a human donor in good health (CMV status not recorded). Some clones in this sample may be carry-over from other donors' samples.

In this sample, this clonotype turned up a few times. This chain uses TRBV19 with TRBJ1-2; no reliable D call. The CDR3 is 13 residues long. V lost 5 bases to trimming and J lost 4 bases, with 11 bases between them. Looked up from germline, CDR1 is LNHDA and CDR2 is SQIVND (reference sequence). CDR3 DNA: TGTGCCAGTAGTCTGGGAAACTCCTATGGCTACACCTTC. Its translation is CASSLGNSYGYTF.

In its sample, this clonotype was seen a few times. J is TRBJ2-1 and V is TRBV7-6; 13 bases map to TRBD2. Germline trimming cut 5 bases from V and 4 bases from J; bases unmatched to any gene: 8. The CDR3 consists of 17 residues. Germline CDR1 SGHVS, CDR2 FNYEAQ. Here the CDR3 DNA reads TGTGCCAGCAGCCTCCGGACTAGCGGGGGCCAGTACAATGAGCAGTTCTTC. Encoded protein: CASSLRTSGGQYNEQFF.

This clonotype showed up just a few times. The J gene is TRBJ2-2, the V gene TRBV4-1; no definite D call. V gave up 2 bases and J gave up 2 bases, with 6 bases separating them. The germline V gene has CDR1 MGHRA and CDR2 YSYEKL. The CDR3 contains 14 residues. Here the CDR3 reads CASSQTTNTGELFF. CDR3 nucleotide sequence: TGCGCCAGCAGCCAAACTACAAACACCGGGGAGCTGTTTTTT.

The chain uses TRBV27 and TRBJ2-1, with D unclear. Germline V lookup: CDR1 MNHEY, CDR2 SMNVEV (reference sequence). The CDR3 covers 16 residues. V was trimmed by 2 bases and J by 5 bases, leaving 16 bases between them. Written as DNA, the CDR3 is TGTGCCAGCAGTTTACTAGGGTCCGTATGGAACAATGAGCAGTTCTTC. It encodes CASSLLGSVWNNEQFF.

V and J are TRBV10-3 and TRBJ2-5; TRBD2 aligns across 12 bases. Germline V CDR1 and CDR2: ENHRY, SYGVKD. Losses at the gene ends were 4 bases for V and 3 bases for J; bases not matched to a gene: 0. This CDR3 is 14 amino acids long. CDR3 bases: TGTGCCATCAGTGGGACTAGCGGGAAAGAGACCCAGTACTTC. This translates into CAISGTSGKETQYF.

The V and J genes are TRBV12-3 or TRBV12-4 and TRBJ2-1; possible D gene TRBD2, 6 bases. The V gene lost 7 bases and the J gene lost 3 bases, with 19 bases spanning the gap. The CDR3 sequence is 16 residues long. This chain's CDR3 is CASTNLRGGDYNEQFF. The CDR3 DNA sequence: TGTGCCAGCACCAATCTCCGCGGAGGGGACTACAATGAGCAGTTCTTC.

V and J are TRBV20-1 and TRBJ1-1; D is ambiguous. The ends were cut back, 3 bases at V and 1 base at J, with 9 bases in the middle. This CDR3 is 13 amino acids long. CDR1 and CDR2 from the germline V gene are DFQATT and SNEGSKA (reference sequence). CDR3 amino acids: CSASTESNTEAFF. For the CDR3, the DNA is TGCAGTGCTAGCACTGAATCGAACACTGAAGCTTTCTTT.

This chain joins TRBV9 and TRBJ2-1; 8 bases map to TRBD2. The CDR3 is 18 amino acids. J was trimmed by 6 bases and V by 0 bases; bases with no gene match: 14. CDR1 and CDR2 (germline): SGDLS, YYNGEE. The CDR3 DNA is TGTGCCAGCAGCGTAGGGTCGGGGCTTAGCGGGGACTTCAATGAGCAGTTCTTC. Its translation is CASSVGSGLSGDFNEQFF.

About this clonotype itself: A clone one base away is much larger, so this may be a read error. This chain uses TRBV12-5 with TRBJ2-5, with a tentative D call TRBD1 (7 bases). V dropped 3 bases and J dropped 7 bases, with 30 bases sitting between them. CDR1 and CDR2 from the germline V gene are LGHNT and FRNRAP. The CDR3 is 19 amino acids. The CDR3 sequence is CASGFMLEGAKNGEGTQYF. The CDR3 DNA sequence: TGTGCTAGTGGTTTCATGTTGGAGGGGGCCAAAAATGGTGAAGGGACCCAGTACTTC.

The gene calls are TRBV6-5 and TRBJ2-1, with D unclear. The CDR3 totals 17 residues. Trimming shortened V by 0 bases and J by 0 bases, and 12 bases separated the two germline ends. Germline assignment: CDR1 MNHEY and CDR2 SVGAGI. CDR3 protein: CASSYSLHKSSYNEQFF. As DNA, the CDR3 is TGTGCCAGCAGTTACTCGTTACATAAGAGCTCCTACAATGAGCAGTTCTTC.

V gene TRBV4-2 combines with J gene TRBJ1-1; D call uncertain. CDR1 is LGHNA and CDR2 is YNFKEQ in the germline V gene. The germline V and J ends were trimmed by 0 bases and 1 base, with 9 bases remaining between them. The CDR3 is made up of 15 amino acids. Written as DNA, the CDR3 is TGTGCCAGCAGCCAAGAAATGGGAGGGAACACTGAAGCTTTCTTT. Translated: CASSQEMGGNTEAFF.

This clonotype has a handful of counts. This rearrangement joins TRBV6-8 to TRBJ2-7, with D possibly TRBD1 on 6 matching bases. The CDR3 runs to 15 residues. The germline V gene encodes CDR1 MNHGY and CDR2 SAAAGT. The germline V and J ends were trimmed by 0 bases and 2 bases, with 11 bases remaining between them. The CDR3 nucleotides read TGTGCCAGCAGTTACTCGATGGACAGTGCCTACGAGCAGTACTTC. This sequence encodes CASSYSMDSAYEQYF.

This clonotype was recorded a few times. The gene calls are TRBV5-1 and TRBJ2-7; 9 bases fit TRBD1. The CDR3 extends over 14 amino acids. J was trimmed by 3 bases and V by 4 bases; bases with no gene match: 5. Per the germline V gene, CDR1 is SGHRS and CDR2 is YFSETQ. CDR3 in amino acids: CASSRGTGRYEQYF. For the CDR3, the DNA is TGCGCCAGCAGCCGCGGGACAGGGCGCTACGAGCAGTACTTC.

V usage is TRBV6-2 or TRBV6-3 and J usage is TRBJ2-7; D possibly corresponds to TRBD1 (6 bases). Germline V CDR1 and CDR2: MNHEY, SVGEGT. V shed 5 bases and J shed 0 bases, with 14 bases lying between them. The CDR3 loop spans 15 amino acids. The CDR3 nucleotides are TGTGCCAGCAGTACCTTAACAGGGAACTCCTACGAGCAGTACGTC. Its protein product is CASSTLTGNSYEQYV.

As DNA, the CDR3 is TGCAGTGCCGCGACTAGCTCTGAGCAGTTCTTC. Its protein is CSAATSSEQFF. The chain couples TRBV20-1 to TRBJ2-1; 7 nucleotides agree with TRBD2. This CDR3 is 11 amino acids long. J lost 9 bases, V lost 6 bases, and 5 bases had no gene match. Germline V gives CDR1 DFQATT, CDR2 SNEGSKA (reference sequence).

The genes are TRBV29-1 and TRBJ2-1; D possibly matches TRBD1 or TRBD2 (5 bases each). This CDR3 is built from 13 residues. Trimming took off 1 base at V and 13 bases at J, with 17 bases between the two ends. Germline-derived CDR1 and CDR2 are SQVTM and ANQGSEA. The CDR3 here is CSVEGIGKGFQFF. The CDR3 nucleotides read TGCAGCGTTGAAGGGATCGGGAAGGGGTTCCAGTTCTTC.

This clonotype appeared many times. The J gene is TRBJ2-1, the V gene TRBV24-1; D is unclear. Per the germline V gene, CDR1 is KGHDR and CDR2 is SFDVKD. The germline V and J ends were trimmed by 1 base and 0 bases, with 6 bases remaining between them. CDR3 length equals 15 residues. The CDR3 loop is CATSDFESSYNEQFF. The CDR3 DNA reads TGTGCCACCAGTGATTTCGAGAGCTCCTACAATGAGCAGTTCTTC.

This clonotype was recorded many times. J is TRBJ1-5 and V is TRBV7-2; 7 positions match TRBD1. The germline V gene encodes CDR1 SGHTA and CDR2 FQGNSA. V was clipped by 1 base and J by 2 bases; unmatched bases: 8. The CDR3 totals 17 residues. The CDR3 DNA reads TGTGCCAGCAGCTTAGAAACAGGGGTGGTAGGCAATCAGCCCCAGCATTTT. The encoded protein is CASSLETGVVGNQPQHF.

This clonotype was recorded once. The chain has TRBV2 and TRBJ1-5; no reliable D call. This CDR3 has 15 residues. Between the trimmed V and J ends, which lost 7 bases and 1 base, there was a span of 14 bases. Per germline, CDR1 SNHLY and CDR2 FYNNEI. CDR3 DNA sequence: TGTGCCAGCACGGATTGGGCCGGCAGCAATCAGCCCCAGCATTTT. This encodes CASTDWAGSNQPQHF.

The chain employs TRBV6-2 or TRBV6-3 and TRBJ1-1; 8 positions match TRBD1. Germline loops: CDR1 MNHEY, CDR2 SVGEGT. V gave up 2 bases and J gave up 3 bases; unmatched junction bases: 8. The CDR3 has 16 residues. CDR3 bases: TGTGCCAGCAGTTACGGGTACCCGACAGGGGACACTGAAGCTTTCTTT. The encoded protein is CASSYGYPTGDTEAFF.

This clonotype showed up many times. The V and J genes are TRBV7-2 and TRBJ2-3, with D possibly matching TRBD2 (6 bases). Per germline, CDR1 SGHTA and CDR2 FQGNSA. The V and J ends lost 5 bases and 8 bases respectively, with 23 bases between them. The CDR3 covers 16 residues. The CDR3 sequence: CASSPGVAVVGSTQYF. The CDR3 coding sequence is TGTGCCAGCAGCCCAGGTGTAGCGGTGGTCGGGAGTACGCAGTATTTT. Based on the CDR3 plus reference TRBV7-2 and TRBJ2-3, the full variable domain is GAGVSQSPSNKVTEKGKDVELRCDPISGHTALYWYRQSLGQGLEFLIYFQGNSAPDKSGLPSDRFSAERTGGSVSTLTIQRTQQEDSAVYLCASSPGVAVVGSTQYFGPGTRLTVL.

This clonotype has more than one count but fewer than ten. This chain uses TRBV7-8 with TRBJ2-7; 7 nucleotides align to TRBD2. After removal of 0 bases from V and 3 bases from J, the junction contained 2 bases not matched to a gene. In germline, CDR1 is SGHVS, CDR2 FQNEAQ. The CDR3 runs 14 residues. Written as DNA, the CDR3 is TGTGCCAGCAGCTTAGCAGCGGGGCTCTACGAGCAGTACGTC. Its protein is CASSLAAGLYEQYV.

This clonotype occurred a few times. The chain has TRBV7-6 and TRBJ1-5, with D possibly being TRBD1 (6 bases). Trimming took 5 bases from V and 1 from J, leaving 12 bases between them. CDR3 length equals 15 residues. Germline assignment: CDR1 SGHVS and CDR2 FNYEAQ. The CDR3 DNA sequence: TGTGCCAGCAGCCAGGGGTCATGGAGCAATCAGCCCCAGCATTTT. Translating gives CASSQGSWSNQPQHF.

The rearrangement joins TRBV12-5 to TRBJ2-1, with 7 bases aligning to TRBD1. This CDR3 is built from 13 residues. The germline V gene has CDR1 LGHNT and CDR2 FRNRAP. Germline trimming cut 6 bases from V and 9 bases from J; bases unmatched to any gene: 8. The CDR3 sequence: CASGPGTELEQFF. CDR3 DNA sequence: TGTGCTAGTGGGCCAGGGACAGAACTTGAGCAGTTCTTC. Based on the CDR3 plus reference TRBV12-5 and TRBJ2-1, the full variable domain is DARVTQTPRHKVTEMGQEVTMRCQPILGHNTVFWYRQTMMQGLELLAYFRNRAPLDDSGMPKDRFSAEMPDATLATLKIQPSEPRDSAVYFCASGPGTELEQFFGPGTRLTVL.

A few counts support this clonotype. The chain joins TRBV15 to TRBJ2-1; D may correspond to TRBD1 or TRBD2 (5 bases each). Deletions cut 3 bases from V and 8 bases from J, with 5 bases between. The CDR3 consists of 11 residues. Germline CDR1 is LNHNV and CDR2 is YYDKDF (reference sequence). As DNA, the CDR3 is TGTGCCACCAGCAGGGGGGATGAGCAGTTCTTC. This sequence encodes CATSRGDEQFF. The whole variable domain, filled in from reference TRBV15 and TRBJ2-1, reads DAMVIQNPRYQVTQFGKPVTLSCSQTLNHNVMYWYQQKSSQAPKLLFHYYDKDFNNEADTPDNFQSRRPNTSFCFLDIRSPGLGDTAMYLCATSRGDEQFFGPGTRLTVL.

This clonotype occurred many times. V and J are TRBV7-9 and TRBJ1-1, with 7 bases matching TRBD1. CDR1 and CDR2 (germline): SEHNR, FQNEAQ (reference sequence). The CDR3 spans 13 residues. J was trimmed by 11 bases and V by 5 bases; bases with no gene match: 11. The CDR3 DNA reads as TGTGCCAGCAGCCCAAAAGACAGGGAGGACGCTTTCTTT. Amino acids: CASSPKDREDAFF.